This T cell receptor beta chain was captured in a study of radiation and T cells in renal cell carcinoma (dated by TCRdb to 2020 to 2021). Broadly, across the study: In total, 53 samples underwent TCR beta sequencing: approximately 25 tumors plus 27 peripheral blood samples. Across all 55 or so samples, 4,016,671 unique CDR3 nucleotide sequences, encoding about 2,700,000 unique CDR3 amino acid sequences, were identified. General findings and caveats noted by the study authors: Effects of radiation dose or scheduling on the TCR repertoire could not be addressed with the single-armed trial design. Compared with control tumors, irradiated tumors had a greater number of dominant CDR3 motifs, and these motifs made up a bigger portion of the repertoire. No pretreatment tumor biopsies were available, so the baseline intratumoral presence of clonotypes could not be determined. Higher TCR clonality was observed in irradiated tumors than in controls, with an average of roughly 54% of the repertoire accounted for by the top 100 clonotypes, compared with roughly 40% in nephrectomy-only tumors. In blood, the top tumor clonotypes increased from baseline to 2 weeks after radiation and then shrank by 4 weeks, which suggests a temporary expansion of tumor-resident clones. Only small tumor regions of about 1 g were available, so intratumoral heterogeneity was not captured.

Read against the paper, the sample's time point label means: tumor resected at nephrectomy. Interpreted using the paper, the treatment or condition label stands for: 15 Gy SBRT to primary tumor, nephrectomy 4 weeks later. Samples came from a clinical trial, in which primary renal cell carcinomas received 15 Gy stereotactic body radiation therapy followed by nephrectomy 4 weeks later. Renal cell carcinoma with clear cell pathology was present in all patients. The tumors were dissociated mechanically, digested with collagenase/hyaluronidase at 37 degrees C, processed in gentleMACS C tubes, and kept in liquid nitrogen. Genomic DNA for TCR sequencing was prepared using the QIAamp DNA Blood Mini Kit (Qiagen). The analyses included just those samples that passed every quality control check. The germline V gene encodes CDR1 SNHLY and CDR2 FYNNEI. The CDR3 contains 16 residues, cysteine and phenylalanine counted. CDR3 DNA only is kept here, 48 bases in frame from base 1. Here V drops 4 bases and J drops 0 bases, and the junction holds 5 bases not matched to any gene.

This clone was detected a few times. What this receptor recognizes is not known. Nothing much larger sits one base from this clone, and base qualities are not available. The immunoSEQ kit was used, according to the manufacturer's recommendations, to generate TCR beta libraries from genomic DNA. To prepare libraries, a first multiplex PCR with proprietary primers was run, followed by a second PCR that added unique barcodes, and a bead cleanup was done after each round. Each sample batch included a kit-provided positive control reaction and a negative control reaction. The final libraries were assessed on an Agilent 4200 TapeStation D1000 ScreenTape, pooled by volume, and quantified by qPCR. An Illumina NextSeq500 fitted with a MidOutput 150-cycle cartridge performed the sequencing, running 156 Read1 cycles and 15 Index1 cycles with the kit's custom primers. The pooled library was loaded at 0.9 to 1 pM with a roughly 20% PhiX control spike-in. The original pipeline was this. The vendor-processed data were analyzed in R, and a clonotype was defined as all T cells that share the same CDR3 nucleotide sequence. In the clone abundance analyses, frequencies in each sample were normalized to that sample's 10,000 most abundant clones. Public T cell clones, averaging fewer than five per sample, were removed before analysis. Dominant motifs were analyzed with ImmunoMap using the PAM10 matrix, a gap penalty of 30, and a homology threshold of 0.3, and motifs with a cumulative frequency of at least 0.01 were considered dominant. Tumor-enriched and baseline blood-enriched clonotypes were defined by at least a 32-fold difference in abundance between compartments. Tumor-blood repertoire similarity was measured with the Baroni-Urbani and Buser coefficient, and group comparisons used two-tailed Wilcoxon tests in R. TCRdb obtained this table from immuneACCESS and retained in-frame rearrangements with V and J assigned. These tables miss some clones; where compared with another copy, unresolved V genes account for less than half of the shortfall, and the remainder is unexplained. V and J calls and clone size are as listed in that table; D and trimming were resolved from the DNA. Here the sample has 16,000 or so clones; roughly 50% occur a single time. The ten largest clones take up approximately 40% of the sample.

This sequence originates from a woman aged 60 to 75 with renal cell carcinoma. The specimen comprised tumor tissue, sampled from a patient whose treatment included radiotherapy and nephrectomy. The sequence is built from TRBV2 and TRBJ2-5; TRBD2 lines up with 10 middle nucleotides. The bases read TGTGCCAGCAGTGGGGGGACTAGCGCGTACCAAGAGACCCAGTACTTC. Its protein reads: CASSGGTSAYQETQYF.